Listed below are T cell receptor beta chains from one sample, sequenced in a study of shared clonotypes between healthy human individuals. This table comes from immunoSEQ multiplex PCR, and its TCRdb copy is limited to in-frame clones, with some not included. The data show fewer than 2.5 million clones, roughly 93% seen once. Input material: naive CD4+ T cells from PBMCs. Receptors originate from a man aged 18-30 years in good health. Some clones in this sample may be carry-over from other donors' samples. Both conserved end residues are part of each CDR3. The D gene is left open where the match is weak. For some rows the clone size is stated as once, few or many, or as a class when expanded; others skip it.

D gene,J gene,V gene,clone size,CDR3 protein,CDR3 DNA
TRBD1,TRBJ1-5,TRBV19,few,CASSAVRTGEQPQHF,TGTGCCAGTAGTGCGGTAAGGACAGGGGAACAGCCCCAGCATTTT
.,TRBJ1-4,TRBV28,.,CASSAHDPTEREKLFF,TGTGCCAGCAGTGCCCATGACCCCACCGAGCGGGAAAAACTGTTTTTT
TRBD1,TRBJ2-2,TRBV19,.,CASSVGQGRTGELFF,TGTGCCAGTAGCGTGGGACAGGGCCGGACCGGGGAGCTGTTTTTT
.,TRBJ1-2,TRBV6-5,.,CASSYQIGGVYGYTF,TGTGCCAGCAGTTACCAGATAGGAGGGGTGTATGGCTACACCTTC
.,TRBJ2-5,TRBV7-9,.,CASSFWVQETQYF,TGTGCCAGCAGCTTTTGGGTTCAAGAGACCCAGTACTTC
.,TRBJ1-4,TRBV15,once,CATSRDSFNEKLFF,TGTGCCACCAGCAGGGACAGTTTTAATGAAAAACTGTTTTTT
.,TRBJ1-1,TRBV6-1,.,CASRGGMATEAFF,TGTGCCAGCAGGGGGGGCATGGCCACTGAAGCTTTCTTT
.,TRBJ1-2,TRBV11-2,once,CASSLGSPGVSYGYTF,TGTGCCAGCAGCTTAGGCAGTCCAGGAGTCTCCTATGGCTACACCTTC
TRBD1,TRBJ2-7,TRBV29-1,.,CSVDAGQGWEQYF,TGCAGCGTTGACGCGGGACAGGGCTGGGAGCAGTACTTC
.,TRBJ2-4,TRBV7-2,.,CASSRESSRAKNIQYF,TGTGCCAGCAGCCGGGAAAGCAGCCGGGCCAAAAACATTCAGTACTTC
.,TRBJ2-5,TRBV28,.,CASSLRQETQYF,TGTGCCAGCAGTTTACGACAAGAGACCCAGTACTTC
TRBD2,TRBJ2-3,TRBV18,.,CASSPRTSGSTDTQYF,TGTGCCAGCTCACCCCGGACTAGCGGGAGCACAGATACGCAGTATTTT
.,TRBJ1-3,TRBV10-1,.,CASSAAQGPGNTIYF,TGCGCCAGCAGTGCAGCACAGGGCCCTGGAAACACCATATATTTT
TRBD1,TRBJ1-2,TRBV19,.,CATKTGAGYTF,TGTGCCACTAAAACAGGGGCCGGCTACACCTTC
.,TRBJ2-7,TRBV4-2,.,CASSQKTLTYEQYF,TGTGCCAGCAGCCAAAAGACACTAACCTACGAGCAGTACTTC
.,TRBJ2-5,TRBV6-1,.,CASSEALGLAQYF,TGTGCCAGCAGTGAAGCCCTCGGATTAGCCCAGTACTTC
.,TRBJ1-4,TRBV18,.,CASSPRQLPNEKLFF,TGTGCCAGCTCACCGCGACAGCTCCCTAATGAAAAACTGTTTTTT
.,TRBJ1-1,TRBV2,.,CASSLTRGNTEAFF,TGTGCCAGCAGCTTGACAAGGGGGAACACTGAAGCTTTCTTT
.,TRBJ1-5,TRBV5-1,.,CASSPDLGRNQPQHF,TGCGCCAGCAGTCCCGACCTAGGCCGCAATCAGCCCCAGCATTTT
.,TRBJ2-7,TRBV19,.,CASSIALAYEQYF,TGTGCCAGTAGTATAGCCCTAGCCTACGAGCAGTACTTC
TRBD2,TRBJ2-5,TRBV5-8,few,CASSPGLAGEGETQYF,TGTGCCAGCAGCCCGGGACTAGCGGGAGAGGGGGAGACCCAGTACTTC
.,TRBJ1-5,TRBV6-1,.,CASRAPDRNNQPQHF,TGTGCCAGCAGGGCACCTGACAGAAACAATCAGCCCCAGCATTTT
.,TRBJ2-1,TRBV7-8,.,CASSFIGGPKNEQFF,TGTGCCAGCAGCTTTATAGGGGGGCCCAAGAATGAGCAGTTCTTC
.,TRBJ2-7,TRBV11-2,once,CASSLDSRGPYEQYF,TGTGCCAGCAGCTTAGATTCAAGGGGCCCCTACGAGCAGTACTTC
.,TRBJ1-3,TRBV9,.,CASSPRGGSANGNTIYF,TGTGCCAGCAGCCCACGCGGGGGGAGCGCGAATGGAAACACCATATATTTT
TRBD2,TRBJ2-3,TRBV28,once,CASSARRLAGVPDTQYF,TGTGCCAGCAGTGCCCGTCGACTAGCGGGAGTACCAGATACGCAGTATTTT
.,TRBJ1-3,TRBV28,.,CASSPPGRTSGNTIYF,TGTGCCAGCAGTCCACCGGGACGAACCTCTGGAAACACCATATATTTT
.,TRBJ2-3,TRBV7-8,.,CASSLASFTDTQYF,TGTGCCAGCAGCTTAGCTAGCTTCACAGATACGCAGTATTTT
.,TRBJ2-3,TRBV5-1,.,CASSHPRGPLSTDTQYF,TGCGCCAGCAGCCACCCCCGGGGTCCCCTTAGCACAGATACGCAGTATTTT
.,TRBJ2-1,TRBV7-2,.,CASSFVSAENEQFF,TGTGCCAGCAGCTTTGTCTCTGCGGAAAATGAGCAGTTCTTC
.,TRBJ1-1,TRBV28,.,CASSGGGGGVSEAFF,TGTGCCAGCAGTGGGGGTGGGGGAGGAGTGTCTGAAGCTTTCTTT
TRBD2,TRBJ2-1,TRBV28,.,CASSLTRLAYNEQFF,TGTGCCAGCAGTTTAACGCGACTAGCGTACAATGAGCAGTTCTTC
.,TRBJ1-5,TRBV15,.,CATSSARGGRSQPQHF,TGTGCCACCAGCAGTGCTCGAGGGGGACGGTCTCAGCCCCAGCATTTT
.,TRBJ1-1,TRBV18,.,CASSPSVDTEAFF,TGTGCCAGCTCACCATCCGTGGACACTGAAGCTTTCTTT
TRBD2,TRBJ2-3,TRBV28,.,CASSFLVGTSGSTDTQYF,TGTGCCAGCAGTTTTTTGGTCGGGACTAGCGGGAGCACAGATACGCAGTATTTT
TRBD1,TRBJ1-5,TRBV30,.,CAWSRTGGGQPQHF,TGTGCCTGGAGCCGGACAGGGGGAGGGCAGCCCCAGCATTTT
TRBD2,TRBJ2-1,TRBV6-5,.,CASSGGLAGVNEQFF,TGTGCCAGCAGTGGGGGACTAGCGGGAGTGAATGAGCAGTTCTTC
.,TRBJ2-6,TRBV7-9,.,CASSLRAGTASSGANVLTF,TGTGCCAGCAGCTTAAGGGCGGGGACCGCTAGCTCTGGGGCCAACGTCCTGACTTTC
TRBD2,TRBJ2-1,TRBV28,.,CASDPGLGVGNEQFF,TGTGCCAGCGACCCGGGACTAGGGGTTGGCAATGAGCAGTTCTTC
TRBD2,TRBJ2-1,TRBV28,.,CASSKGLAGFNEQFF,TGTGCCAGCAGTAAGGGACTAGCGGGCTTCAATGAGCAGTTCTTC
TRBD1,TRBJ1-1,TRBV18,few,CASSQSDRTNTEAFF,TGTGCCAGCTCACAGTCGGACAGGACGAACACTGAAGCTTTCTTT
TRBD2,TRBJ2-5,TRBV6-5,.,CASSYRRGGFQETQYF,TGTGCCAGCAGTTACCGGCGCGGGGGTTTCCAAGAGACCCAGTACTTC
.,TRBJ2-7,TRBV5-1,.,CASSLGLGGYEQYF,TGCGCCAGCAGCTTGGGATTGGGAGGCTACGAGCAGTACTTC
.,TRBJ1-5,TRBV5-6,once,CASTAVGQPQHF,TGTGCCAGCACCGCCGTGGGTCAGCCCCAGCATTTT
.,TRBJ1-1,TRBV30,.,CAWSHPRTLNTEAFF,TGTGCCTGGAGTCACCCTAGGACTCTGAACACTGAAGCTTTCTTT
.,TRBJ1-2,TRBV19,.,CASSKRDRLGYTF,TGTGCCAGTAGCAAGAGGGACCGACTGGGCTACACCTTC
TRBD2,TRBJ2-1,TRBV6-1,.,CASMGTGTSGGRQFF,TGTGCCAGTATGGGTACCGGGACTAGCGGAGGTAGGCAGTTCTTC
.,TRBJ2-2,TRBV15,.,CATSTDTGELFF,TGTGCCACCAGCACGGACACCGGGGAGCTGTTTTTT